The 30 T cell receptor beta chains reported below all come from one sample, sequenced in a study of blood T cell repertoires in COVID-19. Some clones are missing from TCRdb's copy, which holds only in-frame ones; the method was immunoSEQ multiplex PCR. The sample records about 150,000 clones, about 80% being singletons. The sequencing sample was made of peripheral blood. The origin of the receptors is a man aged 50 to 59 with acute or convalescent COVID-19.

V is TRBV7-3 and J is TRBJ2-3, with D possibly being TRBD2 (5 bases). The V end was cut by 1 base, the J end by 1 base, with 15 bases between. The CDR3 totals 17 residues. The germline gives CDR1 SGHTA, CDR2 FQGTGA. The CDR3 is CASSLRRTGSGTDTQYF. The CDR3 DNA is TGTGCCAGCAGCTTAAGGAGGACGGGGTCGGGCACAGATACGCAGTATTTT. Using reference TRBV7-3 and TRBJ2-3 for the parts outside the CDR3, the full variable domain is GAGVSQTPSNKVTEKGKYVELRCDPISGHTALYWYRQSLGQGPEFLIYFQGTGAADDSGLPNDRFFAVRPEGSVSTLKIQRTERGDSAVYLCASSLRRTGSGTDTQYFGPGTRLTVL.

The chain is built from TRBV7-9 and TRBJ2-6, with D tentatively TRBD1 (6 bases). Looked up from germline, CDR1 is SEHNR and CDR2 is FQNEAQ (reference sequence). V lost 4 bases, J lost 0 bases, and 19 bases lay in between. CDR3 length equals 19 residues. The CDR3 is CASSSLRQVGSSGANVLTF. The CDR3, as DNA: TGTGCCAGCAGCTCCCTACGACAGGTTGGGAGCTCTGGGGCCAACGTCCTGACTTTC.

The CDR3 is CAWSPTRGRTEAFF. The DNA for the CDR3 is TGTGCCTGGAGTCCGACTCGGGGTCGGACTGAAGCTTTCTTT. This chain links TRBV30 with TRBJ1-1; D remains unclear. CDR3 length equals 14 residues. The germline CDR1 and CDR2 sequences are GTSNPN and SVGIG (reference sequence). V lost 2 bases and J lost 5, with 15 bases in between.

The chain carries TRBV5-1 and TRBJ2-5, with D hard to call. The V and J ends lost 4 bases and 0 bases respectively, with 4 bases between them. This CDR3 is 12 amino acids long. Germline lookup yields CDR1 SGHRS and CDR2 YFSETQ. The CDR3 DNA sequence: TGCGCCAGCAGCCCCGACCAAGAGACCCAGTACTTC. Encoded protein: CASSPDQETQYF.

The chain uses TRBV5-1 and TRBJ2-1; 9 positions match TRBD2. Trimming took 2 bases from V and 10 from J; bases not matched to a gene: 16. CDR1 SGHRS and CDR2 YFSETQ come from the germline V gene. CDR3 length: 17 residues. The CDR3 is CASSFSAGGGSGGEQFF. The CDR3 bases are TGCGCCAGCAGCTTTTCGGCGGGAGGGGGCTCAGGTGGCGAGCAGTTCTTC.

The genes are TRBV29-1 and TRBJ1-3; D ambiguous. Looked up from germline, CDR1 is SQVTM and CDR2 is ANQGSEA. Trimming removed 5 bases at V and 2 bases at J, with 4 bases between. This CDR3 has 11 amino acids. The CDR3 sequence is CSVRAGNTIYF. As DNA, the CDR3 is TGCAGCGTTCGGGCTGGAAACACCATATATTTT.

This sequence joins TRBV5-1 and TRBJ2-2; D perhaps matches TRBD2 (5 bases). The CDR3 sequence is 14 residues long. Trimming stripped 0 bases from V and 10 bases from J, with 13 bases between. Germline V gives CDR1 SGHRS, CDR2 YFSETQ. DNA of the CDR3: TGCGCCAGCAGCTTGGCGCACCCGGAGGAGGAGCTGTTTTTT. It yields the protein CASSLAHPEEELFF.

The rearrangement joins TRBV6-2 or TRBV6-3 to TRBJ2-4; D not resolved. This CDR3 is 14 amino acids long. Germline loops: CDR1 MNHEY, CDR2 SVGEGT. Between the trimmed V and J ends, which lost 0 bases and 3 bases, there was a span of 6 bases. The CDR3 reads CASSYSGLKNIQYF. DNA of the CDR3: TGTGCCAGCAGTTACTCTGGGCTCAAAAACATTCAGTACTTC.

The V and J genes are TRBV19 and TRBJ2-6; 9 bases fit TRBD1. J was trimmed by 2 bases and V by 6 bases; bases with no gene match: 14. Germline CDR1 LNHDA, CDR2 SQIVND (reference sequence). There are 19 residues in the CDR3. The CDR3 coding sequence is TGTGCCAGTAGAGTAAAACAGGGGGCGATAGAACCTGGGGCCAACGTCCTGACTTTC. The encoded protein is CASRVKQGAIEPGANVLTF. Looking up the rest from reference TRBV19 and TRBJ2-6 gives the full variable domain: DGGITQSPKYLFRKEGQNVTLSCEQNLNHDAMYWYRQDPGQGLRLIYYSQIVNDFQKGDIAEGYSVSREKKESFPLTVTSAQKNPTAFYLCASRVKQGAIEPGANVLTFGAGSRLTVL.

This rearrangement joins TRBV2 to TRBJ1-5; D not resolved. This CDR3 has 14 residues. The V and J ends lost 3 bases and 3 bases respectively, with 9 bases between them. Germline loops: CDR1 SNHLY, CDR2 FYNNEI. The DNA of the CDR3 is TGTGCCAGCAGTGATTACAGTGTCAATCAGCCCCAGCATTTT. Amino acid sequence: CASSDYSVNQPQHF.

The rearrangement joins TRBV29-1 to TRBJ1-2, with TRBD1 identical over 8 bases. The CDR3 totals 14 residues. CDR1 and CDR2 from the germline V gene are SQVTM and ANQGSEA. J lost 3 bases, V lost 4 bases, and 7 bases had no gene match. This CDR3 is CSVGDRQRYYGYTF. CDR3 nucleotides: TGCAGCGTTGGGGACAGGCAAAGATACTATGGCTACACCTTC.

The chain joins TRBV2 to TRBJ1-2, with D possibly TRBD1 on 5 matching bases. The V end lost 6 bases, the J end lost 7 bases, and 12 bases lay between the germline ends. The germline V gene has CDR1 SNHLY and CDR2 FYNNEI. This CDR3 region has 12 residues. The CDR3 DNA reads as TGTGCCAGCAGGCGGGACGAGGGTGGCTACACCTTC. Encoded protein: CASRRDEGGYTF.

The chain joins TRBV2 to TRBJ2-5; D might be TRBD2 (6 bases). Trimming took 4 bases from V and 0 from J, leaving 6 bases between them. CDR1 is SNHLY and CDR2 is FYNNEI in the germline V gene. This CDR3 is built from 13 residues. This CDR3 reads CASSGGDQETQYF. As DNA, the CDR3 is TGTGCCAGCAGTGGGGGGGACCAAGAGACCCAGTACTTC.

The chain has TRBV4-1 and TRBJ1-6; 7 positions match TRBD1. The CDR3 is 19 residues long. Losses at the gene ends were 0 bases for V and 3 bases for J; bases not matched to a gene: 11. CDR1 MGHRA and CDR2 YSYEKL come from the germline V gene. The CDR3 region has the DNA TGCGCCAGCAGCCAAGACCCCGGACAGGCTGAAGGCTATAATTCACCCCTCCACTTT. It is translated as CASSQDPGQAEGYNSPLHF.

The gene calls are TRBV24-1 and TRBJ2-2, with TRBD2 identical over 10 bases. Germline V gene sequence: CDR1 KGHDR, CDR2 SFDVKD. With 4 bases clipped from V and 2 bases from J, the junction kept 6 bases outside the gene matches. There are 17 residues in the CDR3. The CDR3 nucleotides are TGTGCCACCAGTGACCCTACTAGCGGGGCAAACACCGGGGAGCTGTTTTTT. Its protein product is CATSDPTSGANTGELFF.

The rearrangement links TRBV11-2 to TRBJ2-2; 10 positions agree with TRBD1. The V gene's germline CDR1 is SGHAT and CDR2 FQNNGV. The CDR3 sequence is 16 residues long. The ends lost 4 bases at V and 5 bases at J; junction bases unmatched: 7. DNA for the CDR3: TGTGCCAGCAGCTCGGCGGGACAGGGGAAAACCGGGGAGCTGTTTTTT. Protein: CASSSAGQGKTGELFF.

In this sample, this clone turned up once. The chain links TRBV7-3 to TRBJ1-3; tentative D call: TRBD1 (5 bases). The V end was cut by 5 bases, the J end by 4 bases, with 12 bases between. This CDR3 is 14 amino acids long. Germline lookup yields CDR1 SGHTA and CDR2 FQGTGA. DNA of the CDR3: TGTGCCAGCAGCCCAGGGACTTCAGGAAACACCATATATTTT. Translated: CASSPGTSGNTIYF.

This clone appeared a single time. The V gene is TRBV2, the J gene TRBJ1-1; D might be TRBD1 (5 bases). V lost 8 bases to trimming and J lost 1 base, with 14 bases between them. CDR1 is SNHLY, CDR2 FYNNEI, per germline. CDR3 size: 14 residues. DNA for the CDR3: TGTGCCAGCGACACTGCGACAGAGAACACTGAAGCTTTCTTT. Its protein product is CASDTATENTEAFF. The full variable domain, rest sourced from reference TRBV2 and TRBJ1-1, is EPEVTQTPSHQVTQMGQEVILRCVPISNHLYFYWYRQILGQKVEFLVSFYNNEISEKSEIFDDQFSVERPDGSNFTLKIRSTKLEDSAMYFCASDTATENTEAFFGQGTRLTVV.

The chain links TRBV10-3 to TRBJ2-7; 15 bases fit TRBD2. Germline trimming cut 5 bases from V and 2 bases from J; bases unmatched to any gene: 4. The CDR3 covers 16 residues. Germline loops: CDR1 ENHRY, CDR2 SYGVKD. CDR3 sequence reads: CAISTGLAGGTYEQYF. The CDR3 DNA sequence: TGTGCCATCAGTACGGGACTAGCGGGAGGAACCTACGAGCAGTACTTC.

The chain joins TRBV5-1 to TRBJ2-7; 10 positions match TRBD2. Per germline, CDR1 SGHRS and CDR2 YFSETQ. CDR3 length equals 16 residues. Trimming cost V 0 bases and J 4 bases; bases outside gene matches: 7. CDR3 DNA: TGCGCCAGCAGCTTGGCCCCAAGCGGGGGGGCTTACGAGCAGTACTTC. This gives the protein CASSLAPSGGAYEQYF.

CDR3 amino acids: CASSPRDRGSKQPQHF. Written as DNA, the CDR3 is TGTGCCAGCAGCCCGCGGGACAGGGGGTCTAAACAGCCCCAGCATTTT. This chain joins TRBV16 and TRBJ1-5; 11 nucleotides match TRBD1. CDR3 length: 16 residues. V shed 4 bases and J 7 bases; nucleotides not matched to a gene: 9. Germline CDR1 KGHSY, CDR2 FQNENV. Full variable domain (outside the CDR3, taken from reference TRBV16 and TRBJ1-5): GEEVAQTPKHLVRGEGQKAKLYCAPIKGHSYVFWYQQVLKNEFKFLISFQNENVFDETGMPKERFSAKCLPNSPCSLEIQATKLEDSAVYFCASSPRDRGSKQPQHFGDGTRLSIL.

The chain recombines TRBV12-3 or TRBV12-4 with TRBJ1-2, with unresolved D. V shed 2 bases and J shed 4 bases, with 8 bases lying between them. The CDR3 length is 13 residues. The CDR3 loop reads CASSLSQAYGYTF. DNA for the CDR3: TGTGCCAGCAGTTTAAGCCAAGCCTATGGCTACACCTTC.

V gene TRBV24-1 combines with J gene TRBJ1-2; maybe TRBD1 (6 bases). CDR3 length equals 18 residues. CDR1 is KGHDR, CDR2 SFDVKD, per germline. The V end lost 2 bases, the J end lost 0 bases, and 18 bases lay between the germline ends. The CDR3 loop is CATSDYPGHPRTNYGYTF. In DNA form, the CDR3 reads TGTGCCACCAGTGATTATCCGGGACACCCTAGGACTAACTATGGCTACACCTTC.

The chain employs TRBV7-9 and TRBJ2-5, with a tentative D call TRBD1 (5 bases). The CDR3 extends over 15 amino acids. Trimming took 3 bases from V and 4 from J, leaving 15 bases between them. Germline V gene sequence: CDR1 SEHNR, CDR2 FQNEAQ (reference sequence). This CDR3 is CASSFSPGNVETQYF. In nucleotides, the CDR3 is TGTGCCAGCAGCTTCTCACCAGGGAACGTAGAGACCCAGTACTTC.

This sequence joins TRBV3-1 (or the pseudogene TRBV3-2) and TRBJ2-6, with a possible D match to TRBD2 (5 bases). CDR1 and CDR2 from the germline V gene are LGHDT and YNNKEL (reference sequence). Trimming removed 0 bases from V and 2 bases from J, with 8 bases in between. CDR3 length equals 16 residues. CDR3 DNA sequence: TGTGCCAGCAGCCAAGATAAGAGGGCTGGGGCCAACGTCCTGACTTTC. This gives the protein CASSQDKRAGANVLTF.

The rearrangement uses TRBV19 and TRBJ2-5; TRBD1 agrees at 8 bases. With V trimmed by 2 bases and J by 1 base, 3 bases remained unmatched. The CDR3 consists of 15 residues. Germline CDR1 is LNHDA and CDR2 is SQIVND (reference sequence). CDR3 in DNA: TGTGCCAGTAGTATACAAACAGGGGGCCAAGAGACCCAGTACTTC. Protein: CASSIQTGGQETQYF.

This chain uses TRBV5-6 with TRBJ2-5; 13 positions match TRBD2. Germline V CDR1 and CDR2: SGHDT, YYEEEE. With V trimmed by 4 bases and J by 4 bases, 7 bases remained unmatched. The CDR3 contains 16 residues. CDR3 protein: CASSVGTSGALETQYF. The CDR3 coding sequence is TGTGCCAGCAGCGTGGGGACTAGCGGGGCCTTAGAGACCCAGTACTTC.

CDR3 DNA: TGTGCCACCAAATCGGGACAGGAGCCTGGAAACACCATATATTTT. Its translation: CATKSGQEPGNTIYF. The chain employs TRBV19 and TRBJ1-3; 8 nucleotides line up with TRBD1. CDR3 length equals 15 residues. Germline CDR1 and CDR2: LNHDA and SQIVND (reference sequence). The V and J ends lost 10 bases and 2 bases, in that order; junction bases with no gene match: 10.

This chain links TRBV30 with TRBJ1-4, with 11 bases identical to TRBD1. The CDR3 totals 15 residues. CDR1 and CDR2 (germline): GTSNPN, SVGIG (reference sequence). V shed 3 bases and J 6 bases; nucleotides not matched to a gene: 6. For the CDR3, the DNA is TGTGCCTGGAGACCCGGGACAGGGGGTCATGAAAAACTGTTTTTT. Amino acid sequence: CAWRPGTGGHEKLFF.

This clone was counted once. The rearrangement joins TRBV6-6 to TRBJ1-5; 8 bases match TRBD1. The CDR3 runs 17 residues. Germline V gene lookup returns CDR1 MNHNY and CDR2 SVGAGI (reference sequence). Unmatched junction bases numbered 15, after V lost 5 bases and J lost 6 bases. CDR3 protein: CASSLGTGNARGQPQHF. The DNA for the CDR3 is TGTGCCAGCAGTCTGGGGACAGGTAATGCTCGGGGTCAGCCCCAGCATTTT.